This TCR beta chain was identified during a study of T cells in localized non-small cell lung cancer. This CDR3 is built from 16 residues. Germline V gives CDR1 LGHNA, CDR2 YSLEER. V lost 0 bases and J lost 3, with 15 bases in between. Study outcomes and limitations: Elevated circulating T cell density in blood was associated with longer overall survival. Heterogeneity cannot be ruled out, as sequencing used one tumor region only.

Profiling relied on immunoSEQ multiplex PCR, and the TCRdb table lists in-frame clones only, not all of them. Altogether 23,000 or so clones are present, 85% to 90% being singletons, with the ten largest covering about 1.1%. With regard to this clone: Its target is unknown.

The specimen comprised peripheral blood, sampled before any cancer treatment. The clonotype comes from a woman aged 40-69 years with stage I lung adenocarcinoma. V is TRBV4-3 and J is TRBJ2-7; a weak D match, TRBD2 (5 bases). The CDR3 region is CASSQDSVSGFYEQYF. The CDR3, as DNA: TGCGCCAGCAGCCAAGATAGCGTCAGTGGATTCTACGAGCAGTACTTC.